The rows below give T cell receptor beta chains drawn from one sample of a study of T-cell reconstitution after alpha-beta-depleted transplantation in children. Each CDR3 protein is one row after TCRdb ran MiXCR on the PCR reads. This sample yields 480,000 or so distinct CDR3 sequences, of which roughly a tenth are seen a single time; around 2% belongs to the top ten. The sample here was PBMCs, taken before TCRalphabeta/CD19-depleted stem cell transplant. Every receptor here comes from a child aged 2 to 10 with inherited bone marrow failure, due to receive a stem cell transplant. Both conserved end residues are part of each CDR3. Each record gives: J gene, clone size, V gene, D gene, CDR3 protein, CDR3 DNA. The D gene is left open where the match is weak. The size field is filled for only some rows; it gives once, few, many or a size class.

>TRBJ2-2|many|TRBV5-1|.
CASSYITGNTGELFF
TGCGCCAGCAGCTATATCACAGGGAACACCGGGGAGCTGTTTTTT
>TRBJ2-7|many|TRBV12-3/TRBV12-4|TRBD2
CASSPRRTSGPTYEQYF
TGTGCCAGCAGTCCCCGGCGGACTAGCGGACCTACCTACGAGCAGTACTTC
>TRBJ2-3|many|TRBV6-5|.
CASSWTVYSTDTQYF
TGTGCCAGCAGTTGGACTGTTTACAGCACAGATACGCAGTATTTT
>TRBJ1-2|.|TRBV30|TRBD1
CAWRIEGQGAEGYTF
TGTGCCTGGAGGATTGAAGGACAGGGGGCAGAAGGCTACACCTTC
>TRBJ2-6|.|TRBV28|.
CASRRTGANVLTF
TGTGCCAGCAGAAGGACTGGGGCCAACGTCCTGACTTTC
>TRBJ2-7|few|TRBV20-1|TRBD1
CSARTRQGWYEQYF
TGCAGTGCTAGAACCAGACAGGGATGGTACGAGCAGTACTTC
>TRBJ1-4|many|TRBV6-5|.
CASSYLASGLNEKLFF
TGTGCCAGCAGTTACTTGGCGTCCGGACTGAATGAAAAACTGTTTTTT
>TRBJ2-1|.|TRBV27|.
CASSIGDTGEQFF
TGTGCCAGCAGTATAGGAGACACCGGTGAGCAGTTCTTC
>TRBJ2-1|many|TRBV4-3|.
CASSPVLGLDEQFF
TGCGCCAGCAGCCCCGTACTAGGCCTGGATGAGCAGTTCTTC
>TRBJ2-1|many|TRBV10-3|TRBD2
CAIQRENNEQFF
TGTGCCATCCAGCGGGAAAACAATGAGCAGTTCTTC
>TRBJ1-6|few|TRBV5-6|.
CASSLGHPFDPLHF
TGTGCCAGCAGCCTCGGCCACCCCTTTGATCCCCTCCACTTT
>TRBJ2-1|many|TRBV14|.
CASSQVGQPNNEQFF
TGTGCCAGCAGCCAAGTCGGACAGCCAAACAATGAGCAGTTCTTC
>TRBJ2-5|many|TRBV4-3|.
CASSQAGEKETQYF
TGCGCCAGCAGCCAAGCCGGGGAGAAGGAGACCCAGTACTTC
>TRBJ2-3|many|TRBV7-2|.
CASSQSFLSTDTQYF
TGTGCCAGCAGCCAAAGTTTCCTGAGCACAGATACGCAGTATTTT
>TRBJ2-3|many|TRBV28|TRBD2
CASSSQREQQQNADTQYF
TGTGCCAGCAGTTCCCAGCGGGAGCAACAACAAAACGCAGATACGCAGTATTTT
>TRBJ2-5|many|TRBV6-1|.
CASSQAGYPETQYF
TGTGCCAGCAGCCAAGCAGGGTATCCGGAGACCCAGTACTTC
>TRBJ1-1|many|TRBV19|.
CASRPRNTEAFF
TGTGCCAGTAGGCCCAGGAACACTGAAGCTTTCTTT
>TRBJ2-2|once|TRBV7-6|TRBD2
CASSLEPGLAGIMGELFF
TGTGCCAGCAGCTTAGAGCCGGGACTAGCGGGAATCATGGGGGAGCTGTTTTTT
>TRBJ2-3|many|TRBV29-1|.
CSVTLALSTDTQYF
TGCAGCGTTACACTAGCTCTAAGCACAGATACGCAGTATTTT
>TRBJ1-1|.|TRBV19|.
CASSMDSNTEAFF
TGTGCCAGTAGTATGGACAGTAACACTGAAGCTTTCTTT
>TRBJ2-1|few|TRBV12-3/TRBV12-4|.
CASSLGPRGAGSLNEQFF
TGTGCCAGCAGTTTAGGCCCCAGGGGAGCGGGAAGTCTCAATGAGCAGTTCTTC
>TRBJ2-5|many|TRBV7-9|.
CASSLGPTSRYQETQYF
TGTGCCAGCAGCTTAGGTCCTACAAGTAGGTACCAAGAGACCCAGTACTTC
>TRBJ1-2|many|TRBV6-5|.
CASSYFRGYNYGYTF
TGTGCCAGCAGTTACTTTCGGGGCTACAACTATGGCTACACCTTC
>TRBJ1-2|few|TRBV7-2|.
CASSLTGRTNYGYTF
TGTGCCAGCAGCTTAACGGGACGGACTAACTATGGCTACACCTTC
>TRBJ2-1|few|TRBV20-1|.
CSAWTIGNEQFF
TGCAGTGCGTGGACTATCGGCAATGAGCAGTTCTTC
>TRBJ2-5|many|TRBV29-1|.
CSVGSGSGETQYF
TGCAGCGTTGGATCGGGGTCGGGAGAGACCCAGTACTTC
>TRBJ2-1|many|TRBV12-3/TRBV12-4|.
CATGASEEGEQFF
TGTGCCACGGGGGCTAGCGAGGAGGGTGAGCAGTTCTTC
>TRBJ2-7|.|TRBV4-1|.
CASSQAPQTWNYEQYF
TGCGCCAGCAGCCAAGCCCCTCAGACATGGAACTACGAGCAGTACTTC
>TRBJ2-5|many|TRBV6-5|.
CASSYHQETQYF
TGTGCCAGCAGTTACCATCAAGAGACCCAGTACTTC
>TRBJ2-1|many|TRBV5-1|TRBD2
CASSQRLAGGFNEQFF
TGCGCCAGCAGCCAAAGATTAGCGGGAGGGTTTAATGAGCAGTTCTTC
>TRBJ2-2|.|TRBV4-3|.
CASSQEPGPRVGELFF
TGCGCCAGCAGCCAAGAGCCGGGACCGCGAGTCGGGGAGCTGTTTTTT
>TRBJ2-1|few|TRBV12-3/TRBV12-4|.
CAITGASSYNEQFF
TGTGCCATCACGGGGGCCAGCTCCTACAATGAGCAGTTCTTC
>TRBJ1-1|many|TRBV27|.
CASSPHIGTAEAFF
TGTGCCAGCAGTCCTCATATCGGGACCGCTGAAGCTTTCTTT
>TRBJ2-5|many|TRBV11-2|TRBD2
CASSISGRAWGETQYF
TGTGCCAGCAGCATTAGCGGGAGGGCATGGGGAGAGACCCAGTACTTC
>TRBJ1-2|.|TRBV20-1|.
CSARESVYGYTF
TGCAGTGCTAGAGAGTCGGTCTATGGCTACACCTTC
>TRBJ2-7|many|TRBV19|.
CASSIATRGRTYEQYF
TGTGCCAGTAGTATTGCGACCAGGGGACGGACCTACGAGCAGTACTTC
>TRBJ2-3|many|TRBV10-3|TRBD2
CAISDPLLSGRESDTQYF
TGTGCCATCAGTGACCCCCTTCTCAGCGGGAGAGAGTCAGATACGCAGTATTTT
>TRBJ2-3|many|TRBV27|.
CASSLVGGEDTQYF
TGTGCCAGCAGTTTAGTGGGAGGAGAGGATACGCAGTATTTT
>TRBJ2-2|many|TRBV12-3/TRBV12-4|.
CASSLALVPGELFF
TGTGCCAGCAGTTTAGCGCTCGTGCCCGGGGAGCTGTTTTTT
>TRBJ1-6|many|TRBV25-1|.
CASSEWYKGDNSPLHF
TGTGCCAGCAGTGAATGGTACAAGGGGGATAATTCACCCCTCCACTTT
>TRBJ2-5|many|TRBV12-3/TRBV12-4|TRBD2
CASSRTSGRETQYF
TGTGCCAGCAGTAGGACTAGCGGGAGAGAGACCCAGTACTTC
>TRBJ2-1|.|TRBV3-1|.
CASKQGGYNEQFF
TGTGCCAGCAAGCAAGGGGGTTACAATGAGCAGTTCTTC
>TRBJ2-1|few|TRBV5-1|.
CASGGGDIYNEQFF
TGCGCCAGCGGGGGGGGGGACATTTACAATGAGCAGTTCTTC
>TRBJ2-2|.|TRBV4-3|.
CASSQDSVGSRTGELFF
TGCGCCAGCAGCCAAGATTCCGTGGGTAGTCGCACCGGGGAGCTGTTTTTT
>TRBJ2-5|many|TRBV29-1|.
CSVVRGNQETQYF
TGCAGCGTTGTTAGGGGGAACCAAGAGACCCAGTACTTC
>TRBJ2-7|many|TRBV4-3|.
CASSQGNGYEQYF
TGCGCCAGCAGCCAAGGGAACGGATACGAGCAGTACTTC
>TRBJ2-1|.|TRBV5-1|.
CASSLESRIYNEQFF
TGCGCCAGCAGCTTGGAATCTAGAATTTACAATGAGCAGTTCTTC
>TRBJ1-5|many|TRBV6-2/TRBV6-3|.
CASSQRTANQPQHF
TGTGCCAGCAGTCAAAGGACAGCAAATCAGCCCCAGCATTTT
>TRBJ2-3|many|TRBV7-2|TRBD1
CASSRDRATDTQYF
TGTGCCAGCAGCCGGGACAGAGCCACAGATACGCAGTATTTT
>TRBJ2-2|many|TRBV9|.
CASSGSGAGELFF
TGTGCCAGCAGCGGTAGTGGGGCCGGGGAGCTGTTTTTT
>TRBJ2-1|.|TRBV7-2|TRBD2
CASLLGRAYNEQFF
TGTGCCAGCCTGCTCGGGAGGGCCTACAATGAGCAGTTCTTC